This entry concerns a single T cell receptor (beta chain). Its specificity is not known. A read error is possible here, since a much larger clone lies one base away. This record comes from a study of tumor-infiltrating lymphocytes in primary liver carcinoma. Study-level points and caveats: Tumor-adjacent and tumor-blood pairs shared a smaller degree of overlap than tumor region pairs.

Joint extraction of RNA and DNA used roughly 19-33 mg of bulk tissue that was unsorted. Germline V gene sequence: CDR1 DFQATT, CDR2 SNEGSKA (reference sequence). This CDR3 comprises 14 residues. A primer matching the constant region was used to make TCR beta cDNA from approximately 520 ng of total RNA. Sequencing libraries for TCR beta derived from three nested multiplex PCR rounds that used slightly modified ARM-PCR. A C-beta reverse primer was combined with TRBV1-TRBV30 forward primers in the first two PCR rounds, and each round had about 10 cycles. TCRdb re-analysed the multiplex PCR reads in MiXCR, keeping a single row per CDR3 protein. The profile shows approximately 30,000 distinct CDR3 sequences, roughly 77% of them singletons.

This sequence was found in a woman younger than 45 with primary liver carcinoma and hepatitis B virus infection. The chain uses TRBV20-1 and TRBJ2-1; D is uncertain. Source material: liver tumor tissue from sampling region 3. Described subset: tumor region T3, left-lateral pole. The CDR3: CTAISGLSYNEQFF. In DNA, the CDR3 is TGCACTGCTATTTCCGGGCTCTCCTACAATGAGCAGTTCTTC.